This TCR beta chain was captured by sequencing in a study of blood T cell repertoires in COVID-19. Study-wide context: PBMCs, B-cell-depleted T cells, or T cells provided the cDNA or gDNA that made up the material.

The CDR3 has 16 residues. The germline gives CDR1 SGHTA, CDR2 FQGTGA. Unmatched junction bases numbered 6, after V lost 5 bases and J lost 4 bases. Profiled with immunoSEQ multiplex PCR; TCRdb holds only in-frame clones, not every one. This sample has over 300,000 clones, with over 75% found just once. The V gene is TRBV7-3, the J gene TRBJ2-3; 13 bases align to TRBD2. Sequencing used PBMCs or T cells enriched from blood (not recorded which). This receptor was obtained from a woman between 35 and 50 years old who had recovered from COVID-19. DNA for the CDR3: TGTGCCAGCAGCCTACTCGGACTAGCGGGGGCAGATACGCAGTATTTT. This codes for CASSLLGLAGADTQYF. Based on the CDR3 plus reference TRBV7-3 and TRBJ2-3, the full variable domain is GAGVSQTPSNKVTEKGKYVELRCDPISGHTALYWYRQSLGQGPEFLIYFQGTGAADDSGLPNDRFFAVRPEGSVSTLKIQRTERGDSAVYLCASSLLGLAGADTQYFGPGTRLTVL.